A selection of T cell receptor beta chains follows, all from one sample in a study of T-cell memory formation after mild COVID-19. MiXCR, run by TCRdb on the 5' RACE reads, gives a single entry per CDR3 protein. The table shows fewer than 150,000 distinct CDR3 sequences, with 11% to 15% occurring only once. The sequenced sample was PBMCs or a T cell subset sorted from them (not recorded which). Receptors originate from an adult woman who had mild COVID-19 (a few samples of this study predate the infection). Cell type and time point are not known. CDR3s include the opening cysteine and the closing phenylalanine or tryptophan. Fields, in order: V gene, clone size, D gene, J gene, CDR3 length, CDR3 DNA, CDR3 protein. D genes are given only for firm matches. Expanded clones are given a class, and other clones once, few, many or no size at all.

TRBV29-1	-	-	TRBJ1-1	12	TGCAGCGCTTCCTGGGACGGAGTTGAAGCTTTCTTT	CSASWDGVEAFF
TRBV5-1	-	-	TRBJ2-7	16	TGCGCCAGCAGCTTGGATAGGGGGGGGCCGACCTACGAGCAGTACTTC	CASSLDRGGPTYEQYF
TRBV3-1	few	-	TRBJ2-2	16	TGTGCCAGCCTAGTCGGTCGGGGCACGAACACCGGGGAGCTGTTTTTT	CASLVGRGTNTGELFF
TRBV29-1	few	TRBD1	TRBJ1-1	15	TGCAGCGTTGATAGGGGGACAGCCATGAACACTGAAGCTTTCTTT	CSVDRGTAMNTEAFF
TRBV5-6	-	-	TRBJ2-7	14	TGTGCCAGCACCCCATGGACGAGAGACTACGAGCAGTACTTC	CASTPWTRDYEQYF
TRBV4-3	-	TRBD1	TRBJ2-1	14	TGCGCCAGCAGCGCCGGACAGGGGAGCAATGAGCAGTTCTTC	CASSAGQGSNEQFF
TRBV4-1	-	-	TRBJ2-7	14	TGCGCCAGCAGCCAAGACCAGGGAGTCTACGAGCAGTACTTC	CASSQDQGVYEQYF
TRBV4-3	many	TRBD1	TRBJ2-1	16	TGCGCCAGCAGCCAAGAAGGGACAGTCCAATACAATGAGCAGTTCTTC	CASSQEGTVQYNEQFF
TRBV12-3/TRBV12-4	few	TRBD2	TRBJ2-3	15	TGTGCCAGCAGTTCCGGGACTAGCGGGAGGGATACGCAGTATTTT	CASSSGTSGRDTQYF
TRBV30	-	-	TRBJ2-1	12	TGTGCCTGGAGTCCCGGGATTGGGGAGCAGTTCTTC	CAWSPGIGEQFF
TRBV12-3/TRBV12-4	few	-	TRBJ2-5	16	TGTGCCAGCAGTTTGGTCTTCCCGGACGGACAAGAGACCCAGTACTTC	CASSLVFPDGQETQYF
TRBV6-6	few	-	TRBJ2-3	13	TGTGCCGCAGCGCGGACAGTCACAGATACGCAGTATTTT	CAAARTVTDTQYF
TRBV6-5	few	TRBD2	TRBJ2-5	17	TGTGCCAGCAGTTACTCTTCTAGCGGGAGGGCCCAAGAGACCCAGTACTTC	CASSYSSSGRAQETQYF
TRBV7-9	few	TRBD2	TRBJ2-1	16	TGTGCCAGCAGCGAACACCTGGGACTAGCGGGAAATGAGCAGTTCTTC	CASSEHLGLAGNEQFF
TRBV6-2/TRBV6-3	few	-	TRBJ1-5	13	TGTGCCAGCAGTTTACAGGGTAATCAGCCCCAGCATTTT	CASSLQGNQPQHF
TRBV19	few	TRBD1	TRBJ2-3	16	TGTGCCAGTAGTATAATAAGGGGGACAGCGACAGATACGCAGTATTTT	CASSIIRGTATDTQYF
TRBV25-1	many	TRBD1	TRBJ2-7	14	TGTGCCAGCAGAAGGACAGGGGTCTCCTACGAGCAGTACTTC	CASRRTGVSYEQYF
TRBV6-1	-	-	TRBJ1-4	13	TGTGCCACCTGTGGGATTCTGGGTGAAAAACTGTTTTTT	CATCGILGEKLFF
TRBV2	-	-	TRBJ2-1	15	TGTGCCAGCCAGATCGTCAGACCCACGGACAATGAGCAGTTCTTC	CASQIVRPTDNEQFF
TRBV7-9	few	TRBD2	TRBJ2-7	16	TGTGCCAGCAGCTCCTTATCGGGAGGGATCTCCTACGAGCAGTACTTC	CASSSLSGGISYEQYF
TRBV12-3/TRBV12-4	-	TRBD1	TRBJ1-6	15	TGTGCCAGCAGTCCAAGCGACAGGGGCAGTTCACCCCTCCACTTT	CASSPSDRGSSPLHF
TRBV12-3/TRBV12-4	-	-	TRBJ2-7	13	TGTGCCAGCAGTTTAGCGGAGGGGGGCGAGCAGTACTTC	CASSLAEGGEQYF
TRBV27	many	TRBD1	TRBJ2-6	17	TGTGCCAGCAGTGGACAGGGGGGGGACTCTGGGGCCAACGTCCTGACTTTC	CASSGQGGDSGANVLTF
TRBV7-9	-	-	TRBJ2-3	15	TGTGCCAGCAGCCCCGACGAGGGGCCCACAGATACGCAGTATTTT	CASSPDEGPTDTQYF
TRBV7-3	many	-	TRBJ1-2	13	TGTGCCAGCAGCCTGGGGGCGGCGGATGGCTACACCTTC	CASSLGAADGYTF
TRBV7-6	-	-	TRBJ2-1	16	TGTGCCAGCAGCCCTCAGACAGCAAGCTCCTACAATGAGCAGTTCTTC	CASSPQTASSYNEQFF
TRBV4-1	-	TRBD2	TRBJ2-3	16	TGCGCCAGCAGCCTCAGTAGCGGGGCCTACACAGATACGCAGTATTTT	CASSLSSGAYTDTQYF
TRBV7-9	-	TRBD2	TRBJ2-2	17	TGTGCCAGCAGCTCACCTTCTAGCGGGAGGAACACCGGGGAGCTGTTTTTT	CASSSPSSGRNTGELFF
TRBV6-5	-	-	TRBJ1-2	14	TGTGCCAGCAGTTACTCAGGACCATTCCGCGGCTACACCTTC	CASSYSGPFRGYTF
TRBV5-1	many	TRBD2	TRBJ2-1	16	TGCGCCAGCAGCCCTACCGGGACTAGCCCCTACAATGAGCAGTTCTTC	CASSPTGTSPYNEQFF
TRBV3-1	-	-	TRBJ2-2	17	TGTGCCAGCAGCCAAGATGACCTAGGGCCCCGCGACGGGGAGCTGTTTTTT	CASSQDDLGPRDGELFF
TRBV5-1	many	-	TRBJ1-1	13	TGCGCCAGCAGCTTGAGTAACGATGTGGGGGCTTTCTTT	CASSLSNDVGAFF
TRBV5-1	-	TRBD1	TRBJ2-7	14	TGCGCCAGCAGCTTGGGACAGGGGAAGCACGAGCAGTACTTC	CASSLGQGKHEQYF
TRBV21-1	-	-	TRBJ2-7	17	TGTGCCAGCAGCAAAGCGAGCACCGGGACTAGCCGGTACGAGCAGTACTTC	CASSKASTGTSRYEQYF
TRBV20-1	many	-	TRBJ1-1	12	TGCAGTGCTAGAGATGGGGGGACTGAAGCTTTCTTT	CSARDGGTEAFF
TRBV30	few	-	TRBJ2-7	15	TGTGCCTGGAGGGGTCCTGACTACTCCGCCTACGAGCAGTACTTC	CAWRGPDYSAYEQYF
TRBV14	-	TRBD2	TRBJ2-5	15	TGTGCCAGCAGCCGGACTAGCCAATGGCAAGAGACCCAGTACTTC	CASSRTSQWQETQYF
TRBV4-1	few	TRBD2	TRBJ2-7	14	TGCGCCAGCAGCTTAGCGGGGGGAGACTACGAGCAGTACTTC	CASSLAGGDYEQYF
TRBV6-1	-	-	TRBJ2-7	12	TGTGCCAGCACCTCCCTTGGGTGGGAGCAGTACTTC	CASTSLGWEQYF
TRBV20-1	few	-	TRBJ1-1	17	TGCAGTGCTAGAGATTTAGGTCCCGGTCTGCTGGGGACTGAAGCTTTCTTT	CSARDLGPGLLGTEAFF
TRBV12-3/TRBV12-4	many	TRBD1	TRBJ2-3	16	TGTGCCAGCAGGCTCGGGACAGGGGGCTTAACAGATACGCAGTATTTT	CASRLGTGGLTDTQYF
TRBV20-1	few	-	TRBJ1-1	10	TGCAGTGCTAGATCCCCTGAAGCTTTCTTT	CSARSPEAFF
TRBV6-5	few	TRBD1	TRBJ1-1	14	TGTGCCAGCAGTCCGGACAGGCCTGAGGAGGCAGCTTTCTTT	CASSPDRPEEAAFF
TRBV29-1	few	TRBD1	TRBJ2-1	14	TGCAGCGCCTTACAGGGGGACTCCTACAATGAGCAGTTCTTC	CSALQGDSYNEQFF
TRBV25-1	-	-	TRBJ2-5	16	TGTGCCAGCTCTCCGGCCGGGCCGTCTACGGGAGAGACCCAGTACTTC	CASSPAGPSTGETQYF
TRBV7-9	few	TRBD2	TRBJ2-2	17	TGTGCCAGCAGCTTCTCGAGCGGGGGACGGAACACCGGGGAGCTGTTTTTT	CASSFSSGGRNTGELFF
TRBV4-1	-	-	TRBJ2-1	12	TGCGCCAGCAGCTACAGGGACAATGAGCAGTTCTTC	CASSYRDNEQFF